These 27 T cell receptor beta chains share one sample of origin, sequenced in a study of blood T cell repertoires in COVID-19. The repertoire was sequenced with immunoSEQ multiplex PCR; TCRdb's copy has only in-frame clones and lacks some. This sample has about 160,000 clones, with around 87% found just once. The sample was peripheral blood. These receptors were collected from a woman in her 70s with COVID-19, enrolled during active disease.

This chain links TRBV27 with TRBJ2-2; 8 positions match TRBD2. CDR3 length: 15 amino acids. Germline V gene data show CDR1 as MNHEY and CDR2 as SMNVEV (reference sequence). J gave up 2 bases and V 6 bases, and 5 bases lay outside the gene matches. The CDR3: CASRVSGGNTGELFF. CDR3 sequence (DNA): TGTGCCAGCAGGGTGAGCGGGGGCAACACCGGGGAGCTGTTTTTT.

CDR3 sequence reads: CASSSTDRGRGYTF. CDR3 DNA: TGTGCCAGCAGCAGTACGGACAGGGGGCGCGGCTACACCTTC. The chain employs TRBV7-9 and TRBJ1-2; 11 bases map to TRBD1. Germline V gives CDR1 SEHNR, CDR2 FQNEAQ (reference sequence). The CDR3 loop spans 14 amino acids. J lost 8 bases, V lost 5 bases, and 7 bases had no gene match. The full variable domain, in which reference TRBV7-9 and TRBJ1-2 provide the parts outside the CDR3, is DTGVSQNPRHKITKRGQNVTFRCDPISEHNRLYWYRQTLGQGPEFLTYFQNEAQLEKSRLLSDRFSAERPKGSFSTLEIQRTEQGDSAMYLCASSSTDRGRGYTFGSGTRLTVV.

J is TRBJ2-3 and V is TRBV18, with 9 nucleotides matching TRBD1. Germline-derived CDR1 and CDR2 are KGHSH and LQKENI. V dropped 0 bases and J dropped 3; count of bases not matched to a gene: 10. The CDR3 runs to 18 residues. The CDR3 loop is CASSPPIGGQGITDTQYF. CDR3 nucleotide sequence: TGTGCCAGCTCACCACCGATTGGCGGACAGGGGATAACAGATACGCAGTATTTT.

This rearrangement joins TRBV5-5 to TRBJ2-5, with 9 positions matching TRBD1. The CDR3 runs 14 residues. Trimming cost V 2 bases and J 4 bases; bases outside gene matches: 3. Germline V gives CDR1 SGHKS, CDR2 YYEKEE (reference sequence). This CDR3 reads CASSFTGGLETQYF. CDR3 bases: TGTGCCAGCAGCTTTACAGGGGGCCTAGAGACCCAGTACTTC.

This clone was detected only once. This rearrangement joins TRBV6-5 to TRBJ2-1; 7 positions agree with TRBD1. The CDR3 loop spans 14 amino acids. J was trimmed by 10 bases and V by 4 bases; bases with no gene match: 10. Germline V gene data show CDR1 as MNHEY and CDR2 as SVGAGI. The CDR3 protein is CASSFLGTVWEQFF. Written as DNA, the CDR3 is TGTGCCAGCAGTTTCCTGGGGACAGTATGGGAGCAGTTCTTC.

This clone came up once. V usage is TRBV7-9 and J usage is TRBJ2-3; 9 bases are shared with TRBD1. The V gene end was trimmed by 2 bases and the J gene end by 2 bases; junction bases not matched to a gene: 5. Germline CDR1 is SEHNR and CDR2 is FQNEAQ (reference sequence). The CDR3 has 16 residues. The CDR3 sequence: CASSLYGTGTTDTQYF. The DNA for the CDR3 is TGTGCCAGCAGCTTATACGGGACAGGGACCACAGATACGCAGTATTTT.

The V call is TRBV19, the J call TRBJ1-5, with 10 nucleotides matching TRBD1. This CDR3 is 17 amino acids long. Germline CDR1 and CDR2: LNHDA and SQIVND (reference sequence). With V trimmed by 3 bases and J by 4 bases, 9 bases remained unmatched. CDR3 sequence (DNA): TGTGCCAGTAGTATCCCCTCCGACAGGGGGCGTAATCAGCCCCAGCATTTT. It yields the protein CASSIPSDRGRNQPQHF.

The chain uses TRBV6-4 and TRBJ1-2; D remains unclear. The V end lost 7 bases, the J end lost 4 bases, and 19 bases lay between the germline ends. Germline CDR1 MRHNA, CDR2 SNTAGT. The CDR3 spans 15 residues. The CDR3 loop reads CASKVSVLGVYGYTF. Written as DNA, the CDR3 is TGTGCCAGCAAGGTCAGCGTGTTGGGTGTCTATGGCTACACCTTC.

The rearrangement joins TRBV7-8 to TRBJ1-2; the D gene is possibly TRBD1 (5 bases). Germline-derived CDR1 and CDR2 are SGHVS and FQNEAQ. V was clipped by 1 base and J by 4 bases, with 13 bases between them. This CDR3 contains 15 residues. The CDR3 coding sequence is TGTGCCAGCAGCTTAGGATCCGGGACTTTCTATGGCTACACCTTC. This translates into CASSLGSGTFYGYTF.

The chain links TRBV28 to TRBJ2-1; D is ambiguous. V lost 6 bases and J lost 5, with 11 bases in between. Germline V gene lookup returns CDR1 MDHEN and CDR2 SYDVKM. There are 13 residues in the CDR3. As DNA, the CDR3 is TGTGCCAGCAGGGAGAGTCTGAACAATGAGCAGTTCTTC. Protein sequence: CASRESLNNEQFF. Looking up the rest from reference TRBV28 and TRBJ2-1 gives the full variable domain: DVKVTQSSRYLVKRTGEKVFLECVQDMDHENMFWYRQDPGLGLRLIYFSYDVKMKEKGDIPEGYSVSREKKERFSLILESASTNQTSMYLCASRESLNNEQFFGPGTRLTVL.

This clone showed up just a few times. V gene TRBV30 combines with J gene TRBJ1-1, with TRBD1 matching over 9 bases. CDR3 length: 15 amino acids. Germline CDR1 and CDR2: GTSNPN and SVGIG (reference sequence). V lost 2 bases to trimming and J lost 5 bases; unmatched junction nucleotides: 9. DNA of the CDR3: TGTGCCTGGAGTACACTGGGACAGGGCGTTACTGAAGCTTTCTTT. This translates into CAWSTLGQGVTEAFF.

J is TRBJ1-2 and V is TRBV4-1, with D perhaps matching TRBD1 (5 bases). Germline V gene lookup returns CDR1 MGHRA and CDR2 YSYEKL. The ends were cut back, 2 bases at V and 4 bases at J, with 11 bases in the middle. The CDR3 totals 14 residues. The CDR3 DNA is TGCGCCAGCAGCCAACCGACAGCATTCTATGGCTACACCTTC. This codes for CASSQPTAFYGYTF.

The rearrangement joins TRBV11-2 to TRBJ1-2; a weak D match, TRBD1 (5 bases). The CDR3 is made up of 14 amino acids. CDR1 is SGHAT and CDR2 is FQNNGV in the germline V gene. Trimming stripped 3 bases from V and 2 bases from J, with 10 bases between. In DNA, the CDR3 is TGTGCCAGCAGCTTGGGACTGCTAAACTATGGCTACACCTTC. Residues: CASSLGLLNYGYTF.

This chain uses TRBV7-3 with TRBJ2-1, with 8 bases fitting TRBD2. The germline V gene encodes CDR1 SGHTA and CDR2 FQGTGA. With V trimmed by 3 bases and J by 3 bases, 4 bases remained unmatched. The CDR3 runs to 15 residues. CDR3 nucleotide sequence: TGTGCCAGCAGCTTGAGCGGGAGCAACTACAATGAGCAGTTCTTC. It encodes CASSLSGSNYNEQFF. Variable domain in full (rest from reference TRBV7-3 and TRBJ2-1): GAGVSQTPSNKVTEKGKYVELRCDPISGHTALYWYRQSLGQGPEFLIYFQGTGAADDSGLPNDRFFAVRPEGSVSTLKIQRTERGDSAVYLCASSLSGSNYNEQFFGPGTRLTVL.

The chain joins TRBV2 to TRBJ1-1; 7 bases agree with TRBD1. The germline CDR1 and CDR2 sequences are SNHLY and FYNNEI. V gave up 7 bases and J gave up 2 bases; unmatched junction bases: 7. CDR3 length: 14 amino acids. The CDR3 reads CASIPRGHNTEAFF. The CDR3 region has the DNA TGTGCCAGCATTCCTAGGGGGCATAACACTGAAGCTTTCTTT.

This sequence joins TRBV12-3 or TRBV12-4 and TRBJ2-5; D ambiguous. Deletions cut 1 base from V and 2 bases from J, with 5 bases between. The CDR3 is 13 residues long. The CDR3 region has the DNA TGTGCCAGCAGTTTAGGCAGGCAAGAGACCCAGTACTTC. It encodes CASSLGRQETQYF.

This rearrangement joins TRBV5-5 to TRBJ1-1; 10 positions agree with TRBD1. Germline V CDR1 and CDR2: SGHKS, YYEKEE (reference sequence). There are 15 residues in the CDR3. With V trimmed by 4 bases and J by 6 bases, 9 bases remained unmatched. In DNA form, the CDR3 reads TGTGCCAGCAGCCCGGGGACAGGGGCCCGTGCTGAAGCTTTCTTT. This translates into CASSPGTGARAEAFF.

This clone was counted a single time. This chain connects TRBV11-3 to TRBJ2-7, with D maybe TRBD2 (5 bases). The CDR3 is 14 amino acids. V lost 0 bases, J lost 8 bases, and 14 bases lay in between. Germline V gene lookup returns CDR1 SGHNT and CDR2 YENEEA. The CDR3 DNA sequence: TGTGCCAGCAGCTTAGATGCTAGCTGGGAGCAGCAGTACTTC. Protein: CASSLDASWEQQYF.

The V call is TRBV19, the J call TRBJ1-5, with 7 nucleotides matching TRBD1. Trimming at V came to 4 bases and at J to 5 bases, leaving 2 bases not matched to a gene. The CDR3 runs to 13 residues. Germline V gives CDR1 LNHDA, CDR2 SQIVND (reference sequence). For the CDR3, the DNA is TGTGCCAGTAGTAGGGACAGTGATCAGCCCCAGCATTTT. Amino acids: CASSRDSDQPQHF. The entire variable domain, with the rest obtained from reference TRBV19 and TRBJ1-5, is as follows: DGGITQSPKYLFRKEGQNVTLSCEQNLNHDAMYWYRQDPGQGLRLIYYSQIVNDFQKGDIAEGYSVSREKKESFPLTVTSAQKNPTAFYLCASSRDSDQPQHFGDGTRLSIL.

The CDR3 sequence: CASRVTGQGDEAFF. CDR3 nucleotide sequence: TGTGCCAGCAGAGTAACAGGGCAGGGAGATGAAGCTTTCTTT. The chain couples TRBV25-1 to TRBJ1-1, with TRBD1 as a possible D gene (6 bases). This CDR3 is built from 14 residues. V lost 6 bases and J lost 7, with 18 bases in between. CDR1 MGHDK and CDR2 SYGVNS come from the germline V gene.

This rearrangement joins TRBV2 to TRBJ2-5, with 9 bases identical to TRBD1. Germline CDR1 SNHLY, CDR2 FYNNEI. V lost 0 bases, J lost 7 bases, and 6 bases stayed unmatched. The CDR3 sequence is 15 residues long. CDR3 nucleotide sequence: TGTGCCAGCAGTGAAGCACAGGGGGCAGGCGGGACCCAGTACTTC. The encoded protein is CASSEAQGAGGTQYF.

This clone was observed a single time. This chain uses TRBV6-1 with TRBJ2-7; maybe TRBD1 (5 bases). CDR3 length equals 14 residues. CDR1 is MNHNS, CDR2 SASEGT, per germline. Trimming took 2 bases from V and 7 from J, leaving 15 bases between them. The CDR3 nucleotides are TGTGCCAGCAGTGAATTACCAGGGTTAAGGGAGCAGTACTTC. It yields the protein CASSELPGLREQYF.

The chain combines TRBV18 with TRBJ2-7, with TRBD2 matching over 8 bases. The CDR3 sequence is 17 residues long. V gave up 3 bases and J gave up 2 bases; unmatched junction bases: 12. Germline values: CDR1 KGHSH, CDR2 LQKENI. The CDR3 coding sequence is TGTGCCAGCTCACCCGGGAGGGGGGGCGTGGATCCCTACGAGCAGTACTTC. Residues: CASSPGRGGVDPYEQYF.

The genes are TRBV4-1 and TRBJ2-3; possible D gene TRBD2, 5 bases. V was clipped by 0 bases and J by 4 bases, with 5 bases between them. Per germline, CDR1 MGHRA and CDR2 YSYEKL. This CDR3 is 13 amino acids long. Written as DNA, the CDR3 is TGCGCCAGCAGCCAAGACGGGGCAGATACGCAGTATTTT. This encodes CASSQDGADTQYF.

This chain uses TRBV5-5 with TRBJ1-3; 7 nucleotides align to TRBD1. Unmatched junction bases numbered 2, after V lost 2 bases and J lost 6 bases. Germline values: CDR1 SGHKS, CDR2 YYEKEE (reference sequence). The CDR3 covers 13 residues. The chain's CDR3 is CASSFQGENTIYF. The CDR3 DNA is TGTGCCAGCAGCTTCCAGGGGGAAAACACCATATATTTT.

The gene calls are TRBV15 and TRBJ1-1; D ambiguous. Germline V gene sequence: CDR1 LNHNV, CDR2 YYDKDF (reference sequence). CDR3 length equals 13 residues. The V and J ends lost 11 bases and 0 bases respectively, with 13 bases between them. The CDR3 region has the DNA TGTGCCTCGGCACGGACTATGAACACTGAAGCTTTCTTT. Residues: CASARTMNTEAFF.

The V and J genes are TRBV24-1 and TRBJ2-5, with D hard to call. Germline loops: CDR1 KGHDR, CDR2 SFDVKD. CDR3 size: 14 residues. The V gene lost 6 bases and the J gene lost 3 bases, with 13 bases spanning the gap. As DNA, the CDR3 is TGTGCCACCAGTTTTATGACAACAGAAGAGACCCAGTACTTC. This sequence encodes CATSFMTTEETQYF.